This entry concerns a single TCR beta chain. Its antigen is not identified. It was with 60 Vbeta and 13 Jbeta primers that the PCR ran. The method was immunoSEQ multiplex PCR; TCRdb's version includes in-frame clones alone and lacks a portion of them. The table has roughly 100,000 clones, about three quarters seen once; the top ten hold 7.5% to 10%. This record belongs to a study of cytomegalovirus exposure and HLA in healthy donors. Findings and limits, study-wide: The study assumed roughly uniform donor sequencing depth for presence/absence analyses.

The germline V and J ends were trimmed by 6 bases and 1 base, with 18 bases remaining between them. The length of the CDR3 is 16 residues. Germline V lookup: CDR1 MDHEN, CDR2 SYDVKM. This sequence originates from a woman aged 40 to 50 in good health and CMV-seropositive. The sample was PBMCs. V usage is TRBV28 and J usage is TRBJ1-1; D is perhaps TRBD1 (6 bases). CDR3 loop: CASSRTGPGENTEAFF. The CDR3 nucleotides read TGTGCCAGCAGCCGCACAGGGCCAGGGGAGAACACTGAAGCTTTCTTT.